This entry lists 22 T cell receptor beta chains sequenced from one sample in a study of blood T cell repertoires in COVID-19. The assay was immunoSEQ multiplex PCR, and TCRdb's table has in-frame clones only and misses some. This table has about 230,000 clones, approximately 88% appearing once. The sequenced sample consisted of peripheral blood. These receptors originate from a man between 40 and 49 years old with acute or convalescent COVID-19.

The chain combines TRBV7-6 with TRBJ2-3; possibly TRBD1 for D (6 bases). CDR3 length: 17 amino acids. Trimming pared 5 bases from V and 7 bases from J, leaving 25 bases between. The germline gives CDR1 SGHVS, CDR2 FNYEAQ. As DNA, the CDR3 is TGTGCCAGCAGCCTCTCCCCGACAGGATCGGTGGGTTATACGCAGTATTTT. Its protein product is CASSLSPTGSVGYTQYF.

V gene TRBV7-9 combines with J gene TRBJ1-1; D is unresolved. The length of the CDR3 is 15 residues. V lost 1 base and J 5 bases, leaving 14 bases between the germline ends. Germline CDR1 and CDR2: SEHNR and FQNEAQ (reference sequence). For the CDR3, the DNA is TGTGCCAGCAGCTTAGGTTCGGCAGGATTTACTGAAGCTTTCTTT. Residues: CASSLGSAGFTEAFF.

The rearrangement joins TRBV30 to TRBJ1-1; D possibly corresponds to TRBD1 (6 bases). Trimming stripped 1 base from V and 3 bases from J, with 9 bases between. This CDR3 comprises 13 residues. Germline V gene data show CDR1 as GTSNPN and CDR2 as SVGIG (reference sequence). The CDR3 sequence: CAWSGQDYTEAFF. CDR3 nucleotide sequence: TGTGCCTGGAGTGGACAGGATTACACTGAAGCTTTCTTT. Based on the CDR3 plus reference TRBV30 and TRBJ1-1, the full variable domain is SQTIHQWPATLVQPVGSPLSLECTVEGTSNPNLYWYRQAAGRGLQLLFYSVGIGQISSEVPQNLSASRPQDRQFILSSKKLLLSDSGFYLCAWSGQDYTEAFFGQGTRLTVV.

The V gene is TRBV11-2, the J gene TRBJ1-3; D perhaps matches TRBD1 (6 bases). The V gene lost 6 bases and the J gene lost 0 bases, with 18 bases spanning the gap. There are 17 residues in the CDR3. The germline V gene has CDR1 SGHAT and CDR2 FQNNGV. CDR3 sequence (DNA): TGTGCCAGCAGTTCCATTGGGGGCCAGATCTCTGGAAACACCATATATTTT. As protein: CASSSIGGQISGNTIYF.

Only a few counts were recorded for this clone. The J gene is TRBJ2-7, the V gene TRBV18; 14 nucleotides match TRBD2. Germline lookup yields CDR1 KGHSH and CDR2 LQKENI. This CDR3 comprises 15 residues. With 4 bases clipped from V and 7 bases from J, the junction kept 6 bases outside the gene matches. CDR3 DNA: TGTGCCAGCTCACAGACTAGCGGGAGGGTCCTTGAGCAGTACTTC. It yields the protein CASSQTSGRVLEQYF. The full variable domain, with the rest looked up from reference TRBV18 and TRBJ2-7, is NAGVMQNPRHLVRRRGQEARLRCSPMKGHSHVYWYRQLPEEGLKFMVYLQKENIIDESGMPKERFSAEFPKEGPSILRIQQVVRGDSAAYFCASSQTSGRVLEQYFGPGTRLTVT.

This sequence joins TRBV5-5 and TRBJ2-7; 7 nucleotides line up with TRBD2. The length of the CDR3 is 15 residues. Trimming at V came to 0 bases and at J to 3 bases, leaving 6 bases not matched to a gene. Per the germline V gene, CDR1 is SGHKS and CDR2 is YYEKEE (reference sequence). CDR3 DNA: TGTGCCAGCAGCTTGGTCCCCTCTAGCGGCTACGAGCAGTACTTC. The encoded protein is CASSLVPSSGYEQYF. Full variable domain (remainder filled in from reference TRBV5-5 and TRBJ2-7): DAGVTQSPTHLIKTRGQQVTLRCSPISGHKSVSWYQQVLGQGPQFIFQYYEKEERGRGNFPDRFSARQFPNYSSELNVNALLLGDSALYLCASSLVPSSGYEQYFGPGTRLTVT.

V gene TRBV5-5 combines with J gene TRBJ2-1; D is perhaps TRBD2 (6 bases). CDR1 SGHKS and CDR2 YYEKEE come from the germline V gene (reference sequence). V was shortened by 5 bases and J by 0 bases, with 15 bases between the two germline ends. The CDR3 covers 16 residues. The CDR3 here is CASSVWRGGSYNEQFF. The CDR3 DNA follows: TGTGCCAGCAGTGTTTGGCGGGGAGGCTCCTACAATGAGCAGTTCTTC.

This sequence joins TRBV12-3 or TRBV12-4 and TRBJ1-1; D ambiguous. The CDR3 has 13 residues. V lost 6 bases, J lost 0 bases, and 8 bases lay in between. CDR3 sequence (DNA): TGTGCCAGCAGCAACACAGTGAACACTGAAGCTTTCTTT. Its translation: CASSNTVNTEAFF.

This chain joins TRBV2 and TRBJ2-2, with 10 bases that match TRBD2. This CDR3 region has 15 residues. Per germline, CDR1 SNHLY and CDR2 FYNNEI. With 6 bases clipped from V and 3 bases from J, the junction kept 4 bases outside the gene matches. The chain's CDR3 is CASRTGTSDTGELFF. The CDR3 DNA is TGTGCCAGCAGGACCGGGACTAGCGACACCGGGGAGCTGTTTTTT. Supplemented by reference TRBV2 and TRBJ2-2, the full variable domain reads EPEVTQTPSHQVTQMGQEVILRCVPISNHLYFYWYRQILGQKVEFLVSFYNNEISEKSEIFDDQFSVERPDGSNFTLKIRSTKLEDSAMYFCASRTGTSDTGELFFGEGSRLTVL.

V gene TRBV20-1 combines with J gene TRBJ2-1; D may be TRBD2 (6 bases). The CDR3 totals 15 residues. Germline values: CDR1 DFQATT, CDR2 SNEGSKA (reference sequence). The V end lost 6 bases, the J end lost 0 bases, and 15 bases lay between the germline ends. CDR3 DNA sequence: TGCAGTGCGAGTCGAGCGGGCCGCTCCTACAATGAGCAGTTCTTC. Its protein is CSASRAGRSYNEQFF.

The V gene is TRBV6-5, the J gene TRBJ1-5; D is possibly TRBD1 (5 bases). The germline V gene encodes CDR1 MNHEY and CDR2 SVGAGI. The V end lost 6 bases, the J end lost 7 bases, and 13 bases lay between the germline ends. The CDR3 totals 13 residues. The CDR3 bases are TGTGCCAGCAGCAGGGTAAATGGACAGCCCCAGCATTTT. Translated: CASSRVNGQPQHF.

The gene calls are TRBV5-4 and TRBJ2-4, with TRBD2 matching over 7 bases. CDR3 length: 15 amino acids. Germline V CDR1 and CDR2: SGHNT, YYREEE (reference sequence). Losses at the gene ends were 0 bases for V and 8 bases for J; bases not matched to a gene: 8. CDR3 in DNA: TGTGCCAGCAGCTTGGCTCCAGCGGGAAATGACATTCAGTACTTC. Protein: CASSLAPAGNDIQYF.

This clone was seen more than once but under ten times. This chain links TRBV20-1 with TRBJ2-7; D is unresolved. Trimming stripped 8 bases from V and 9 bases from J, with 14 bases between. The CDR3 has 10 residues. CDR1 and CDR2 (germline): DFQATT, SNEGSKA (reference sequence). CDR3: CSTISERQYF. As DNA, the CDR3 is TGCAGTACCATCTCCGAGAGGCAGTACTTC.

This clone occurred a few times. V and J are TRBV20-1 and TRBJ2-7, with TRBD2 matching over 7 bases. V was pared by 3 bases and J by 3 bases, with 8 bases of the junction left unmatched. This CDR3 is built from 14 residues. Germline V CDR1 and CDR2: DFQATT, SNEGSKA (reference sequence). The CDR3 region is CSASTGLDIYEQYF. The CDR3 DNA is TGCAGTGCTAGTACTGGACTAGATATCTACGAGCAGTACTTC.

The chain has TRBV14 and TRBJ1-2, with 8 bases aligning to TRBD1. The CDR3 loop spans 15 amino acids. The trim removed 1 base at V and 3 bases at J, leaving 4 bases unmatched. CDR1 is SGHDN and CDR2 is FVKESK in the germline V gene. The CDR3 sequence: CASSQVGDRHYGYTF. The CDR3, as DNA: TGTGCCAGCAGCCAAGTCGGGGACAGGCACTATGGCTACACCTTC.

The chain couples TRBV7-2 to TRBJ1-1; maybe TRBD1 (5 bases). The ends were cut back, 2 bases at V and 4 bases at J, with 8 bases in the middle. Germline V gene lookup returns CDR1 SGHTA and CDR2 FQGNSA. This CDR3 spans 13 amino acids. In nucleotides, the CDR3 is TGTGCCAGCAGCTTATCGGGGGGCACTGAAGCTTTCTTT. It specifies CASSLSGGTEAFF. The complete variable domain, with remaining parts taken from reference TRBV7-2 and TRBJ1-1, reads GAGVSQSPSNKVTEKGKDVELRCDPISGHTALYWYRQSLGQGLEFLIYFQGNSAPDKSGLPSDRFSAERTGGSVSTLTIQRTQQEDSAVYLCASSLSGGTEAFFGQGTRLTVV.

The chain couples TRBV3-1 (or the pseudogene TRBV3-2) to TRBJ1-5; D is uncertain. Germline CDR1 and CDR2: LGHDT and YNNKEL (reference sequence). This CDR3 contains 18 residues. Trimming took 1 base from V and 1 from J, leaving 17 bases between them. CDR3 DNA sequence: TGTGCCAGCAGCCAAGGAGAGGTTAGCGTAGCGAGCAATCAGCCCCAGCATTTT. Its protein is CASSQGEVSVASNQPQHF.

This clone appeared once. The V gene is TRBV29-1, the J gene TRBJ2-1, with D possibly TRBD2 on 6 matching bases. This CDR3 contains 14 residues. The germline V and J ends were trimmed by 2 bases and 7 bases, with 15 bases remaining between them. Per the germline V gene, CDR1 is SQVTM and CDR2 is ANQGSEA. CDR3 nucleotide sequence: TGCAGCGTTGAACTAGCGAGGAGGTCGAATGAGCAGTTCTTC. This encodes CSVELARRSNEQFF.

The chain combines TRBV6-6 with TRBJ2-5, with 8 positions matching TRBD1. The V and J ends lost 8 bases and 1 base, in that order; junction bases with no gene match: 3. The CDR3 is made up of 13 amino acids. The germline gives CDR1 MNHNY, CDR2 SVGAGI (reference sequence). The CDR3 sequence: CASGTGGQETQYF. The CDR3 coding sequence is TGTGCCAGCGGTACAGGGGGCCAAGAGACCCAGTACTTC.

The V and J genes are TRBV7-7 and TRBJ2-3; TRBD1 matches at 7 bases. J lost 2 bases, V lost 5 bases, and 4 bases had no gene match. Germline V gene data show CDR1 as SSHAT and CDR2 as FNYEAQ (reference sequence). The CDR3 has 14 amino acids. CDR3 sequence reads: CASSPGTATDTQYF. The CDR3 coding sequence is TGTGCCAGCAGCCCCGGGACAGCCACAGATACGCAGTATTTT.

The V and J genes are TRBV19 and TRBJ1-1, with 8 bases fitting TRBD1. Germline trimming cut 3 bases from V and 1 base from J; bases unmatched to any gene: 4. This CDR3 has 15 amino acids. CDR1 is LNHDA and CDR2 is SQIVND in the germline V gene (reference sequence). This CDR3 is CASSMTGEGNTEAFF. The CDR3 bases are TGTGCCAGTAGTATGACAGGGGAGGGGAACACTGAAGCTTTCTTT.

This clone was counted only a few times. The chain couples TRBV4-1 to TRBJ1-3; D is perhaps TRBD1 (6 bases). The CDR3 loop spans 14 amino acids. V lost 2 bases, J lost 8 bases, and 13 bases lay in between. Germline V CDR1 and CDR2: MGHRA, YSYEKL. CDR3 amino acids: CASSQIQGPDTIYF. In DNA form, the CDR3 reads TGCGCCAGCAGCCAAATACAGGGCCCGGACACCATATATTTT.